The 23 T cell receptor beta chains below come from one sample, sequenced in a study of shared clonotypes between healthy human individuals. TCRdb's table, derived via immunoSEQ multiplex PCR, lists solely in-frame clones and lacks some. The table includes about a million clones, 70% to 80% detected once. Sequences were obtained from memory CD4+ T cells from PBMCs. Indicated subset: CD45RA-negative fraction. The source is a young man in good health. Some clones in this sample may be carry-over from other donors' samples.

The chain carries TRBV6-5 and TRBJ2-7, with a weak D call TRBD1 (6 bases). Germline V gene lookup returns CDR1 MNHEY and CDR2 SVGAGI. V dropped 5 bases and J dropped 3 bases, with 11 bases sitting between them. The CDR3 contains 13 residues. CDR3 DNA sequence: TGTGCCAGCAGTCGGGACACCAACTACGAGCAGTACTTC. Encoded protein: CASSRDTNYEQYF.

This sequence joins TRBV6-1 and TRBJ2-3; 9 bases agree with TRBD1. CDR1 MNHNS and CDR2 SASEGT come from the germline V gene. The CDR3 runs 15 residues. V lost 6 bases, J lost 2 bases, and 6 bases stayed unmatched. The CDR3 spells CASRYRGQYTDTQYF. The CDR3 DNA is TGTGCCAGCAGGTACAGGGGGCAGTACACAGATACGCAGTATTTT.

The CDR3 is CASSLNRGGSDTQYF. The CDR3 coding sequence is TGTGCCAGCAGCCTCAACCGAGGGGGGTCAGATACGCAGTATTTT. The chain carries TRBV7-9 and TRBJ2-3, with D perhaps matching TRBD1 or TRBD2 (6 bases each). The germline V and J ends were trimmed by 5 bases and 4 bases, with 16 bases remaining between them. This CDR3 contains 15 residues. Germline loops: CDR1 SEHNR, CDR2 FQNEAQ (reference sequence). Supplemented by reference TRBV7-9 and TRBJ2-3, the full variable domain reads DTGVSQNPRHKITKRGQNVTFRCDPISEHNRLYWYRQTLGQGPEFLTYFQNEAQLEKSRLLSDRFSAERPKGSFSTLEIQRTEQGDSAMYLCASSLNRGGSDTQYFGPGTRLTVL.

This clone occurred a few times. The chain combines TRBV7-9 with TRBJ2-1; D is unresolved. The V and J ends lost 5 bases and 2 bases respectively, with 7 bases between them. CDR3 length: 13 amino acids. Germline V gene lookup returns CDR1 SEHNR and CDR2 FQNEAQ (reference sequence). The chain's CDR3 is CASSRTAYNEQFF. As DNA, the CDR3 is TGTGCCAGCAGCCGGACCGCCTACAATGAGCAGTTCTTC. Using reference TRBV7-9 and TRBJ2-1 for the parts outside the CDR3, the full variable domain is DTGVSQNPRHKITKRGQNVTFRCDPISEHNRLYWYRQTLGQGPEFLTYFQNEAQLEKSRLLSDRFSAERPKGSFSTLEIQRTEQGDSAMYLCASSRTAYNEQFFGPGTRLTVL.

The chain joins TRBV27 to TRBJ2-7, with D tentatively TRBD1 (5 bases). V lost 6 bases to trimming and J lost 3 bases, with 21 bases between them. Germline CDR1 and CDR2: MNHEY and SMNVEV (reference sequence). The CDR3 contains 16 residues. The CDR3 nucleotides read TGTGCCAGCAGCCCGAAGCCTGGGGCAGGCTACTACGAGCAGTACTTC. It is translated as CASSPKPGAGYYEQYF.

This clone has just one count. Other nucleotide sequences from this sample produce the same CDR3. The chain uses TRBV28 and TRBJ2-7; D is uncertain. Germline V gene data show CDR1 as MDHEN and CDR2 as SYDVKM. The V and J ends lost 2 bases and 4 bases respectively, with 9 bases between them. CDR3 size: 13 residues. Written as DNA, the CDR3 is TGTGCCAGCAGTTTAGGTCCCCCGTACGAGCAGTACTTC. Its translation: CASSLGPPYEQYF.

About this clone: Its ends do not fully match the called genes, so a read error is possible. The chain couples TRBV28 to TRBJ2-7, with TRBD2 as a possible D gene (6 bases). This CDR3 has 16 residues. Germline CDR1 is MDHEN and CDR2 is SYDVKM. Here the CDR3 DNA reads TGTGCCAGCGGTTTAACGAGTCGCGGGGACCCCTACGAGCAGTACTTC. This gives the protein CASGLTSRGDPYEQYF.

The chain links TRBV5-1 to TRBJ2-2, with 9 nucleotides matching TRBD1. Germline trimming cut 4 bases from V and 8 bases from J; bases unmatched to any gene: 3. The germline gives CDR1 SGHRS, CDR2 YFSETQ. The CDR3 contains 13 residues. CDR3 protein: CASSPQGAGELFF. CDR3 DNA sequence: TGCGCCAGCAGCCCACAGGGGGCAGGGGAGCTGTTTTTT.

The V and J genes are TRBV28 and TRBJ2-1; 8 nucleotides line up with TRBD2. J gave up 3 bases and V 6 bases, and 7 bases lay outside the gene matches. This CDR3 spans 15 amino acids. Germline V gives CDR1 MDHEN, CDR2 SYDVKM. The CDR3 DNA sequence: TGTGCCAGCAGGGGAGCGGGAGTCCTCTACAATGAGCAGTTCTTC. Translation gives CASRGAGVLYNEQFF.

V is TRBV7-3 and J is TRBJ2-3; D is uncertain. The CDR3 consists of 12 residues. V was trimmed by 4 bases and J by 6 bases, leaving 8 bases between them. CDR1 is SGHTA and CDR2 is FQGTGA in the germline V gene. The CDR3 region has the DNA TGTGCCAGCAGCTCCCCGTTTGATACGCAGTATTTT. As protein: CASSSPFDTQYF.

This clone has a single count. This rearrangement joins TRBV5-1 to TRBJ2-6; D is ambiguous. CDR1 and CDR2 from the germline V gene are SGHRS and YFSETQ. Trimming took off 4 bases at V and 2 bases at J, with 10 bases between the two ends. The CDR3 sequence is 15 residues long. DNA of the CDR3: TGCGCCAGCAGCCCGCCGGAACCTGGGGCCAACGTCCTGACTTTC. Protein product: CASSPPEPGANVLTF.

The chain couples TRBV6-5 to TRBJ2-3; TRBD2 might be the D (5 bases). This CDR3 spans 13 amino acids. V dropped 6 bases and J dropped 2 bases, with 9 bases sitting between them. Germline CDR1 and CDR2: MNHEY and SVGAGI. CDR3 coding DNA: TGTGCCAGCAGCGGAGGTCTCACAGATACGCAGTATTTT. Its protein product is CASSGGLTDTQYF.

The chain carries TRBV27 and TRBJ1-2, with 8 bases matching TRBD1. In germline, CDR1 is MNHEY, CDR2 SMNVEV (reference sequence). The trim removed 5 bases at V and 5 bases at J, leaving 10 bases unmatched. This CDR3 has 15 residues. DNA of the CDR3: TGTGCCAGCAGTACCGGACAGGGTCGGAATTATGGCTACACCTTC. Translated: CASSTGQGRNYGYTF.

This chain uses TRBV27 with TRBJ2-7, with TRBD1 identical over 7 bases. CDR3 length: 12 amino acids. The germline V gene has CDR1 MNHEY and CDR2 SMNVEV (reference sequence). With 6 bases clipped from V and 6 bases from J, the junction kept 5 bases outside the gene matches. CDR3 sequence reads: CASRGQAGEQYF. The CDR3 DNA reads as TGTGCCAGCAGAGGACAGGCAGGCGAGCAGTACTTC.

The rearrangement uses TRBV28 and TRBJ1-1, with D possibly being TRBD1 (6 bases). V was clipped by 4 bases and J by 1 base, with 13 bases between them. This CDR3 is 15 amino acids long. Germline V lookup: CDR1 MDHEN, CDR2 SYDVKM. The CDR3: CASSSTGLWNTEAFF. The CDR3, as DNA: TGTGCCAGCAGTTCTACAGGGCTGTGGAACACTGAAGCTTTCTTT. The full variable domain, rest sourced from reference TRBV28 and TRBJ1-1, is DVKVTQSSRYLVKRTGEKVFLECVQDMDHENMFWYRQDPGLGLRLIYFSYDVKMKEKGDIPEGYSVSREKKERFSLILESASTNQTSMYLCASSSTGLWNTEAFFGQGTRLTVV.

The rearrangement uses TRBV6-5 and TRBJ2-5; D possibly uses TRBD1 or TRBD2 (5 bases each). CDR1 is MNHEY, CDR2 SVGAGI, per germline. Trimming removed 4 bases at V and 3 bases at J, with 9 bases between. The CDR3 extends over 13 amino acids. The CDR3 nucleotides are TGTGCCAGCAGTTTCGGGGCAGAAGAGACCCAGTACTTC. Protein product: CASSFGAEETQYF.

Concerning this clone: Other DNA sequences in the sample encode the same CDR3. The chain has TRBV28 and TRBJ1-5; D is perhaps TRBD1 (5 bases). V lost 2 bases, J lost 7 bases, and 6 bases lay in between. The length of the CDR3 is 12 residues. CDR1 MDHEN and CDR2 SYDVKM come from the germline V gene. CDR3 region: CASSLQGQPQHF. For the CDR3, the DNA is TGTGCCAGCAGTTTACAGGGCCAGCCCCAGCATTTT.

The chain's CDR3 is CASSLAGTLYYGYTF. CDR3 bases: TGCGCCAGCAGCTTGGCCGGGACACTATACTATGGCTACACCTTC. The chain couples TRBV5-1 to TRBJ1-2; D may be TRBD1 (6 bases). Trimming cost V 0 bases and J 3 bases, with 12 bases left between them. Germline V gene sequence: CDR1 SGHRS, CDR2 YFSETQ. The CDR3 contains 15 residues. Looking up the rest from reference TRBV5-1 and TRBJ1-2 gives the full variable domain: KAGVTQTPRYLIKTRGQQVTLSCSPISGHRSVSWYQQTPGQGLQFLFEYFSETQRNKGNFPGRFSGRQFSNSRSEMNVSTLELGDSALYLCASSLAGTLYYGYTFGSGTRLTVV.

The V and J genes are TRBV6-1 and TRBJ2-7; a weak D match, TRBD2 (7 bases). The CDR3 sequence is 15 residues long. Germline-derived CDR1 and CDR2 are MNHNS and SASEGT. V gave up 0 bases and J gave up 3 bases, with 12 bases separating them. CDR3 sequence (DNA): TGTGCCAGCAGTGAAGCGGGGGGGGCGTACTACGAGCAGTACTTC. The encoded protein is CASSEAGGAYYEQYF.

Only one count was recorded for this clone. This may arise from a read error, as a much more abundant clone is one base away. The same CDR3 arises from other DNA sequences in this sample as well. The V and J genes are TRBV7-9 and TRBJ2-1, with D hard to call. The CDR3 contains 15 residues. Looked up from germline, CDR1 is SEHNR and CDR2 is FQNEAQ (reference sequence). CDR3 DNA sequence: TGCGCCAGCAGCTCAAAAGGACCAGGCGGCAATGAGCAGTTCTTC. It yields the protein CASSSKGPGGNEQFF.

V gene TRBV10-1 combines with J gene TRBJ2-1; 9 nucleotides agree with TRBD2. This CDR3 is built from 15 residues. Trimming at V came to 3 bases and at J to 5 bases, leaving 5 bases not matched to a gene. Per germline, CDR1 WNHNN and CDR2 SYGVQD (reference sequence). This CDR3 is CASSDFTSGHNEQFF. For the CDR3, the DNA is TGCGCCAGCAGTGATTTTACTAGCGGGCACAATGAGCAGTTCTTC.

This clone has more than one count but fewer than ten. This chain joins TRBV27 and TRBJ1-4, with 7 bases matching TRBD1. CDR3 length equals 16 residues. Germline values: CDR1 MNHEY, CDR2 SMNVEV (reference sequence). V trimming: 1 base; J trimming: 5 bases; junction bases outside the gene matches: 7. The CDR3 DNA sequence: TGTGCCAGCAGTTTATTTCGGCAGGGGGGAAATGAAAAACTGTTTTTT. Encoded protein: CASSLFRQGGNEKLFF.

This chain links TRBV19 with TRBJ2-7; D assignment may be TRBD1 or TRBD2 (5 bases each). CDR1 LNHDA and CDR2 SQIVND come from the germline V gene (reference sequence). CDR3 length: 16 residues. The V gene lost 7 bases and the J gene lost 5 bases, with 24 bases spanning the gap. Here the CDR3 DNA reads TGTGCCAGTACTAGGTCCGGGGCCTCCTCATGGAACGAGCAGTACTTC. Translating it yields CASTRSGASSWNEQYF.